This TCR beta chain was sequenced for a study of OX40 agonist ivuxolimab in advanced cancers. Overall study: Patients got intravenous ivuxolimab at 0.01 to 10 mg/kg every 2 weeks. People in dose escalation had one of these cancers: hepatocellular carcinoma, melanoma, renal cell or head and neck cancer. Patients were under 90% male with ages roughly 23 to 90, mean about 65. Study-wide points: CD4+ T cells averaged fewer expanded clones than CD8+ T cells.

Regarding this clone: Its antigen is still unknown.

V was trimmed by 2 bases and J by 0 bases, leaving 11 bases between them. The CDR3 loop spans 15 amino acids. In germline, CDR1 is GTSNPN, CDR2 SVGIG (reference sequence). Assay: immunoSEQ multiplex PCR; the TCRdb copy retains only in-frame clones and omits some. The repertoire has 35,000 to 45,000 clones, roughly 87% of them found once; the top ten carry 18%. The starting material was CD4+ or CD8+ T cells sorted from blood, obtained in a trial of the OX40 agonist ivuxolimab. V is TRBV30 and J is TRBJ2-1; the D call may be TRBD1 or TRBD2 (5 bases each). The sequence came from an adult with an advanced solid tumor such as melanoma, head and neck, liver or kidney cancer. This chain's CDR3 is CAWSLGVSSYNEQFF. CDR3 nucleotide sequence: TGTGCCTGGAGTTTGGGGGTGAGCTCCTACAATGAGCAGTTCTTC.